This T cell receptor (beta chain) was retrieved from a study of a mutant IDH1 vaccine in newly diagnosed glioma. General study results and limits: Whatever changes occurred in top peripheral T cell clonotypes seemed unrelated to pseudoprogression.

Here immunoSEQ multiplex PCR was the method, and the copy in TCRdb shows in-frame clones only, minus some. The sample carries 68,000 or so clones, about four fifths recorded once. The time point denotes: baseline, week 1 (first vaccination visit). Treatment given: pre-vaccination baseline after standard-of-care therapy. Donors had new WHO grade 3 or 4 IDH1-mutant, ATRX-lost astrocytomas. Note on this clone: The target antigen is unknown.

V gave up 4 bases and J gave up 13 bases, with 14 bases separating them. This CDR3 spans 12 amino acids. Per germline, CDR1 MNHEY and CDR2 SMNVEV (reference sequence). This material consisted of PBMCs, taken from a glioma patient treated with radiotherapy, temozolomide or both. The chain recombines TRBV27 with TRBJ2-1; D is possibly TRBD2 (7 bases). The sequence was obtained from a man aged 50-60 years with glioma. DNA for the CDR3: TGTGCCAGCAGTTCCCGGGGGGCGGACCAGTTCTTC. Translated: CASSSRGADQFF.